One and the same sample provided the 32 T cell receptor beta chains below, sequenced in a study of T cell responses to AZD1222 COVID-19 vaccine. Clones were read by immunoSEQ multiplex PCR, and TCRdb kept only the in-frame ones, dropping some. The sample lists about 150,000 clones, more than 85% occurring once. This material consisted of peripheral blood, taken on day 0 of AZD1222 vaccination. These receptors all come from an adult in good health.

The chain links TRBV19 to TRBJ1-6, with 9 nucleotides matching TRBD1. Germline CDR1 LNHDA, CDR2 SQIVND (reference sequence). J was trimmed by 0 bases and V by 3 bases; bases with no gene match: 15. CDR3 length equals 21 residues. The CDR3 DNA follows: TGTGCCAGTAGTATCTACCGTCGAGGGACAGGGACGAGCTCCTATAATTCACCCCTCCACTTT. Residues: CASSIYRRGTGTSSYNSPLHF.

V is TRBV7-9 and J is TRBJ2-7; 7 nucleotides align to TRBD1. After removal of 5 bases from V and 5 bases from J, the junction contained 12 bases not matched to a gene. This CDR3 is 15 amino acids long. Germline CDR1 is SEHNR and CDR2 is FQNEAQ (reference sequence). CDR3 residues: CASSTLQGSSHEQYF. CDR3 nucleotides: TGTGCCAGCAGCACTTTACAGGGGTCAAGCCACGAGCAGTACTTC.

The chain has TRBV4-1 and TRBJ1-3; 11 bases line up with TRBD1. The CDR3 extends over 18 amino acids. Germline V lookup: CDR1 MGHRA, CDR2 YSYEKL. With 2 bases clipped from V and 3 bases from J, the junction kept 9 bases outside the gene matches. The CDR3 DNA reads TGCGCCAGCAGCCAACTTCGGGACAGGGGGAGCAGTGGAAACACCATATATTTT. Residues: CASSQLRDRGSSGNTIYF.

The J gene is TRBJ1-2, the V gene TRBV12-3 or TRBV12-4; D gene ambiguous. V was shortened by 1 base and J by 8 bases, with 5 bases between the two germline ends. CDR3 length: 11 amino acids. DNA for the CDR3: TGTGCCAGCAGTTTAGGGGGAGGCTACACCTTC. This sequence encodes CASSLGGGYTF.

This clone appeared a single time. The V call is TRBV7-6, the J call TRBJ2-7; no clear D gene. Germline V gene lookup returns CDR1 SGHVS and CDR2 FNYEAQ. This CDR3 has 11 amino acids. Trimming left V 4 bases short and J 2 bases short, with 3 bases between. As DNA, the CDR3 is TGTGCCAGCAGCTCAACCTACGAGCAGTACTTC. As protein: CASSSTYEQYF.

The gene calls are TRBV13 and TRBJ2-7; 11 bases align to TRBD2. Germline CDR1 and CDR2: PRHDT and FYEKMQ (reference sequence). The CDR3 loop spans 16 amino acids. V trimming: 5 bases; J trimming: 4 bases; junction bases outside the gene matches: 10. CDR3 nucleotide sequence: TGTGCCAGCAGCACTTTCGTAGCGGGAGGGCTGTACGAGCAGTACTTC. Its translation is CASSTFVAGGLYEQYF.

V gene TRBV6-6 combines with J gene TRBJ1-4, with D tentatively TRBD1 (5 bases). Germline values: CDR1 MNHNY, CDR2 SVGAGI (reference sequence). V shed 0 bases and J shed 4 bases, with 9 bases lying between them. This CDR3 spans 15 amino acids. The CDR3 region has the DNA TGTGCCAGCAGTTACTCGACGGGGGTTAATGAAAAACTGTTTTTT. It encodes CASSYSTGVNEKLFF.

The chain couples TRBV2 to TRBJ2-1; a possible D gene is TRBD2 (5 bases). V lost 7 bases to trimming and J lost 0 bases, with 10 bases between them. The CDR3 spans 14 residues. The germline V gene has CDR1 SNHLY and CDR2 FYNNEI. CDR3 loop: CASISRGSYNEQFF. CDR3 coding DNA: TGTGCCAGCATAAGTCGGGGCTCCTACAATGAGCAGTTCTTC. The variable domain in full, completed from reference TRBV2 and TRBJ2-1, reads EPEVTQTPSHQVTQMGQEVILRCVPISNHLYFYWYRQILGQKVEFLVSFYNNEISEKSEIFDDQFSVERPDGSNFTLKIRSTKLEDSAMYFCASISRGSYNEQFFGPGTRLTVL.

This clone was seen just once. The chain links TRBV13 to TRBJ1-2; 8 nucleotides line up with TRBD1. V gave up 4 bases and J gave up 4 bases; unmatched junction bases: 5. The CDR3 has 14 residues. Germline CDR1 reads PRHDT; CDR2 reads FYEKMQ (reference sequence). The CDR3 DNA is TGTGCCAGCAGCTCAGACAGGGGTACCTATGGCTACACCTTC. Encoded protein: CASSSDRGTYGYTF. Supplemented by reference TRBV13 and TRBJ1-2, the full variable domain reads AAGVIQSPRHLIKEKRETATLKCYPIPRHDTVYWYQQGPGQDPQFLISFYEKMQSDKGSIPDRFSAQQFSDYHSELNMSSLELGDSALYFCASSSDRGTYGYTFGSGTRLTVV.

The chain uses TRBV3-1 (or the pseudogene TRBV3-2) and TRBJ1-5, with 9 positions matching TRBD1. The CDR3 length is 15 residues. Trimming at V came to 3 bases and at J to 5 bases, leaving 5 bases not matched to a gene. Per the germline V gene, CDR1 is LGHDT and CDR2 is YNNKEL (reference sequence). For the CDR3, the DNA is TGTGCCAGCAGCCATGGGACAGGGAAGGATCAGCCCCAGCATTTT. Translation: CASSHGTGKDQPQHF.

The chain combines TRBV28 with TRBJ1-3, with D perhaps TRBD1 (6 bases). Trimming removed 7 bases at V and 2 bases at J, with 18 bases between. Germline CDR1 reads MDHEN; CDR2 reads SYDVKM. CDR3 size: 16 residues. The CDR3 sequence: CASTPSFGDTGNTIYF. Here the CDR3 DNA reads TGTGCCAGCACCCCGAGCTTCGGGGACACTGGAAACACCATATATTTT.

This chain joins TRBV7-2 and TRBJ1-4, with 10 bases matching TRBD1. With V trimmed by 5 bases and J by 7 bases, 4 bases remained unmatched. CDR3 length equals 14 residues. Germline V gives CDR1 SGHTA, CDR2 FQGNSA. Here the CDR3 reads CASSRDRGSEKLFF. Here the CDR3 DNA reads TGTGCCAGCAGCCGGGACAGGGGAAGTGAAAAACTGTTTTTT.

This chain links TRBV11-3 with TRBJ1-6, with 8 bases identical to TRBD1. The CDR3 runs to 16 residues. CDR1 and CDR2 from the germline V gene are SGHNT and YENEEA. V was pared by 5 bases and J by 6 bases, with 9 bases of the junction left unmatched. The CDR3 nucleotides read TGTGCCAGCAGCCCGGGGACAGGAGCAAGTAATTCACCCCTCCACTTT. Translated: CASSPGTGASNSPLHF.

This rearrangement joins TRBV5-1 to TRBJ1-2; possible D gene TRBD1, 5 bases. With 0 bases removed from V and 6 bases from J, the gap between germline ends came to 9 bases. CDR3 length equals 13 residues. The germline CDR1 and CDR2 sequences are SGHRS and YFSETQ. Here the CDR3 reads CASSLVGGDGYTF. CDR3 nucleotide sequence: TGCGCCAGCAGCTTGGTGGGAGGGGATGGCTACACCTTC.

The chain joins TRBV29-1 to TRBJ1-3; D is ambiguous. The length of the CDR3 is 12 residues. Germline-derived CDR1 and CDR2 are SQVTM and ANQGSEA. Trimming took off 7 bases at V and 0 bases at J, with 7 bases between the two ends. The CDR3 loop is CSAGDSGNTIYF. The CDR3 DNA is TGCAGCGCCGGGGACTCTGGAAACACCATATATTTT.

In its sample, this clone was seen once. The rearrangement links TRBV7-2 to TRBJ2-7; TRBD1 might be the D (5 bases). Germline V lookup: CDR1 SGHTA, CDR2 FQGNSA. V was clipped by 5 bases and J by 0 bases, with 17 bases between them. This CDR3 spans 16 amino acids. The CDR3 region is CASSPEWSRGSYEQYF. For the CDR3, the DNA is TGTGCCAGCAGCCCCGAATGGTCTAGGGGCTCCTACGAGCAGTACTTC.

The genes are TRBV5-8 and TRBJ1-2; tentative D call: TRBD1 (5 bases). Germline lookup yields CDR1 SGHTS and CDR2 YDEGEE. V shed 7 bases and J shed 8 bases, with 15 bases lying between them. The CDR3 totals 12 residues. CDR3 amino acids: CASGTGVRGYTF. CDR3 in DNA: TGTGCCAGCGGCACGGGGGTAAGGGGCTACACCTTC.

The chain uses TRBV7-9 and TRBJ1-5, with TRBD1 identical over 9 bases. This CDR3 has 14 residues. From germline, CDR1 is SEHNR and CDR2 FQNEAQ (reference sequence). The V and J ends lost 6 bases and 5 bases, in that order; junction bases with no gene match: 5. The CDR3 sequence is CASSYRGPHQPQHF. In DNA, the CDR3 is TGTGCCAGCAGTTACAGGGGGCCCCATCAGCCCCAGCATTTT.

This clone turned up a few times. V gene TRBV12-3 or TRBV12-4 combines with J gene TRBJ1-4; D is undetermined. V gave up 2 bases and J gave up 5 bases, with 6 bases separating them. This CDR3 spans 13 amino acids. The DNA of the CDR3 is TGTGCCAGCAGTTTAACGGGGAATGAAAAACTGTTTTTT. Translating gives CASSLTGNEKLFF.

The chain uses TRBV27 and TRBJ1-3; D uncertain. The germline V and J ends were trimmed by 5 bases and 3 bases, with 14 bases remaining between them. There are 15 residues in the CDR3. The V gene's germline CDR1 is MNHEY and CDR2 SMNVEV (reference sequence). CDR3 coding DNA: TGTGCCAGCAGTGGCGGGGAGCCTGGTGGAAACACCATATATTTT. Encoded protein: CASSGGEPGGNTIYF.

This clone was seen a handful of times. The chain employs TRBV9 and TRBJ2-3; the D gene is possibly TRBD2 (5 bases). There are 15 residues in the CDR3. Trimming left V 6 bases short and J 2 bases short, with 16 bases between. Germline V gives CDR1 SGDLS, CDR2 YYNGEE. The CDR3 loop reads CASTLLDSTTDTQYF. The CDR3, as DNA: TGTGCCAGCACCCTCTTGGACTCCACCACAGATACGCAGTATTTT.

The chain recombines TRBV3-1 (or the pseudogene TRBV3-2) with TRBJ2-5, with D unclear. The CDR3 runs 14 residues. Trimming took off 0 bases at V and 5 bases at J, with 10 bases between the two ends. CDR1 and CDR2 from the germline V gene are LGHDT and YNNKEL (reference sequence). The CDR3 reads CASSQDRPRETQYF. The DNA for the CDR3 is TGTGCCAGCAGCCAAGACAGACCCAGGGAGACCCAGTACTTC.

The V gene is TRBV9, the J gene TRBJ2-1; D may be TRBD2 (5 bases). The CDR3 is 15 amino acids. Trimming removed 6 bases at V and 0 bases at J, with 13 bases between. Germline CDR1 is SGDLS and CDR2 is YYNGEE. CDR3 sequence reads: CASTKSGYSYNEQFF. The CDR3 DNA follows: TGTGCCAGCACGAAGAGCGGTTACTCCTACAATGAGCAGTTCTTC.

This rearrangement joins TRBV5-1 to TRBJ2-2; 11 bases agree with TRBD2. V lost 1 base, J lost 6 bases, and 2 bases stayed unmatched. Germline V CDR1 and CDR2: SGHRS, YFSETQ. This CDR3 has 15 amino acids. As DNA, the CDR3 is TGCGCCAGCAGCTTGACTAGCGGGGGACCCGGGGAGCTGTTTTTT. It yields the protein CASSLTSGGPGELFF.

This rearrangement joins TRBV5-1 to TRBJ2-2, with 7 bases that match TRBD2. The germline CDR1 and CDR2 sequences are SGHRS and YFSETQ. The CDR3 totals 15 residues. Trimming at V came to 4 bases and at J to 4 bases, leaving 7 bases not matched to a gene. CDR3 sequence (DNA): TGCGCCAGCAGCCACGGGAGGACGGGCACCGGGGAGCTGTTTTTT. Its protein is CASSHGRTGTGELFF. Drawing the rest from reference TRBV5-1 and TRBJ2-2, the complete variable domain is KAGVTQTPRYLIKTRGQQVTLSCSPISGHRSVSWYQQTPGQGLQFLFEYFSETQRNKGNFPGRFSGRQFSNSRSEMNVSTLELGDSALYLCASSHGRTGTGELFFGEGSRLTVL.

The V gene is TRBV7-6, the J gene TRBJ2-7; TRBD1 matches at 8 bases. After removal of 5 bases from V and 5 bases from J, the junction contained 5 bases not matched to a gene. The CDR3 has 13 amino acids. Germline V gene data show CDR1 as SGHVS and CDR2 as FNYEAQ. This chain's CDR3 is CASSATTGDEQYF. The CDR3 nucleotides read TGTGCCAGCAGCGCAACGACAGGGGACGAGCAGTACTTC.

The rearrangement joins TRBV19 to TRBJ2-3; 9 nucleotides align to TRBD2. V shed 3 bases and J 1 base; nucleotides not matched to a gene: 2. Germline V gene data show CDR1 as LNHDA and CDR2 as SQIVND (reference sequence). The CDR3 spans 15 residues. The CDR3, as DNA: TGTGCCAGTAGTATTGCTAGCGGGGGCACAGATACGCAGTATTTT. It codes for CASSIASGGTDTQYF.

This chain uses TRBV23-1 with TRBJ1-2; unclear D gene. TRBV23-1 is treated as an ORF (open reading frame) with a function not yet certain. This CDR3 contains 12 residues. V lost 4 bases to trimming and J lost 4 bases, with 7 bases between them. CDR3 loop: CASSLGRYGYTF. The CDR3 DNA is TGCGCCAGCAGTCTAGGGCGCTATGGCTACACCTTC.

This clone has a handful of counts. This sequence joins TRBV7-2 and TRBJ2-5, with D unclear. Trimming shortened V by 5 bases and J by 7 bases, and 17 bases separated the two germline ends. This CDR3 contains 14 residues. Germline V CDR1 and CDR2: SGHTA, FQGNSA. The CDR3 DNA follows: TGTGCCAGCAGCGCCAGCCGACCGGCCGGGACCCAGTACTTC. It codes for CASSASRPAGTQYF.

The rearrangement joins TRBV19 to TRBJ2-5; 9 positions agree with TRBD1. V lost 7 bases and J lost 5; bases outside the gene matches: 20. Germline V gene data show CDR1 as LNHDA and CDR2 as SQIVND (reference sequence). The CDR3 totals 18 residues. The chain's CDR3 is CASIGFLWDRVPWETQYF. CDR3 bases: TGTGCCAGTATAGGTTTTCTCTGGGACAGGGTCCCCTGGGAGACCCAGTACTTC. The full variable domain, with the rest looked up from reference TRBV19 and TRBJ2-5, is DGGITQSPKYLFRKEGQNVTLSCEQNLNHDAMYWYRQDPGQGLRLIYYSQIVNDFQKGDIAEGYSVSREKKESFPLTVTSAQKNPTAFYLCASIGFLWDRVPWETQYFGPGTRLLVL.

The chain employs TRBV10-3 and TRBJ2-3; D not resolved. Trimming took 11 bases from V and 4 from J, leaving 19 bases between them. In germline, CDR1 is ENHRY, CDR2 SYGVKD. CDR3 length: 14 residues. CDR3 bases: TGTGCCTCCATTGCCGCGCCTCAGTCAGATACGCAGTATTTT. Translation gives CASIAAPQSDTQYF.

J is TRBJ1-4 and V is TRBV18; a possible D gene is TRBD1 (6 bases). The CDR3 spans 15 residues. CDR1 is KGHSH, CDR2 LQKENI, per germline. Trimming shortened V by 8 bases and J by 7 bases, and 20 bases separated the two germline ends. The DNA of the CDR3 is TGTGCCAGCAAGACAGGAACGATAGAGAGTGAAAAACTGTTTTTT. Translated, it gives CASKTGTIESEKLFF.